Here is one TCR beta chain with its context. This record comes from a study of monozygotic twins with inflammatory bowel disease. Germline assignment: CDR1 SGDLS and CDR2 YYNGEE. The CDR3 loop spans 15 amino acids. TCRdb reprocessed the 5' RACE reads, keeping one entry per CDR3 protein, no DNA. In all, the sample yields a few hundred thousand distinct CDR3 sequences. The sequencing input was blood. The source of this sequence is a human donor with ulcerative colitis or Crohn's disease, or a healthy co-twin of an affected twin (not recorded which). The chain couples TRBV9 to TRBJ2-1; as DNA is missing, the TRBD1 call by TCRdb cannot be tested. CDR3 sequence reads: CASSKASGGNNEQFF. Together with reference TRBV9 and TRBJ2-1, the CDR3 gives the full variable domain: DSGVTQTPKHLITATGQRVTLRCSPRSGDLSVYWYQQSLDQGLQFLIQYYNGEERAKGNILERFSAQQFPDLHSELNLSSLELGDSALYFCASSKASGGNNEQFFGPGTRLTVL.